The clone carrying this TCR beta chain was seen ten or more times. The antigen is not known. The sample is drawn from a study of human T cells and chemical hapten exposure. TCRdb called the RACE reads again in MiXCR, with one record for every CDR3 protein. The sample records 300,000 to 400,000 distinct CDR3 sequences, around 5.5% being singletons. General study points: Donor immune responses may differ from healthy people's, since all donors had alopecia.

CDR1 and CDR2 (germline): SGHTA, FQGNSA. The CDR3 totals 15 residues. Between the trimmed V and J ends, which lost 3 bases and 4 bases, there was a span of 15 bases. Time point of the sample: pre-sensitization, week 0. The treatment was: therapeutic diphenylcyclopropenone sensitization with weekly scalp DPC. The source was whole blood, collected in connection with sensitization to the hapten diphenylcyclopropenone (DPC). This chain links TRBV7-2 with TRBJ1-2; TRBD1 is a possible D gene (6 bases). This sequence was found in a woman between 45 and 65 years old with alopecia areata. Some clones in this sample may be carry-over from other donors' samples. CDR3 amino acids: CASSFRDTMSYGYTF. The CDR3 nucleotides are TGTGCCAGCAGCTTCCGGGACACGATGAGCTATGGCTACACCTTC.